These T cell receptor beta chains were read from a single sample in a study of blood T cells in healthy people across ages. TCRdb reprocessed the 5' RACE reads via MiXCR and lists one record per CDR3 protein. Among 1.8 million or so distinct CDR3 sequences, roughly two fifths were seen once, and the ten largest hold around 23%. The sample comprised blood. All receptors come from a human donor in good health. CDR3s include the opening cysteine and the closing phenylalanine or tryptophan. D genes are given only for firm matches. Size tells how often a clone was seen (once, few, many) or the class of an expanded clone, and some rows leave it out.

cdr3_length | j_call | clone_size | v_call | d_call | cdr3_nt | cdr3_aa
14 | TRBJ1-2 | . | TRBV11-2 | . | TGTGCCAGCAGCCCCCGGAGGGTGACTTATGGCTACACCTTC | CASSPRRVTYGYTF
12 | TRBJ1-2 | . | TRBV5-1 | . | TGCGCCAGCAGCGTCAGGGGAAATGGCTACACCTTC | CASSVRGNGYTF
15 | TRBJ2-6 | few | TRBV9 | . | TGTGCCAGCAGCGTAGACAGCACTGGGGCCAACGTCCTGACTTTC | CASSVDSTGANVLTF
16 | TRBJ2-7 | few | TRBV5-1 | . | TGCGCCAGCAGGATAAATTCCGGAACAGTAGCCTACGAGCAGTACTTC | CASRINSGTVAYEQYF
15 | TRBJ2-3 | . | TRBV12-3/TRBV12-4 | . | TGTGCCAGCAGTACCTCTAGAGTTCGCACAGATACGCAGTATTTT | CASSTSRVRTDTQYF
13 | TRBJ1-1 | . | TRBV6-2/TRBV6-3 | . | TGTGCCAGCAGTACCGGATGGACCACTGAAGCTTTCTTT | CASSTGWTTEAFF
18 | TRBJ2-1 | many | TRBV25-1 | . | TGTGCCAGCACTCCACGGGAGTCCCGATACAGCTCCTACAATGAGCAGTTCTTC | CASTPRESRYSSYNEQFF
13 | TRBJ1-3 | few | TRBV3-1 | TRBD1 | TGTACCAGCAGCCCCCGGACAGGGAACACCATATATTTT | CTSSPRTGNTIYF
17 | TRBJ2-1 | once | TRBV24-1 | TRBD2 | TGTGCCACCAGTGACACACAGGCGGGGGGGAGGTACAATGAGCAGTTCTTC | CATSDTQAGGRYNEQFF
14 | TRBJ1-4 | . | TRBV9 | . | TGTGCCAGCAGCGTAGGACAGGCCTCCAGGGGACTGTTTTTT | CASSVGQASRGLFF
14 | TRBJ2-5 | few | TRBV20-1 | . | TGCAGTGCTAGACCAACCACTAAGCCGGAGACCCAGTACTTC | CSARPTTKPETQYF
11 | TRBJ2-2 | . | TRBV6-6 | . | TGTGCCATAGGGAACACCGGGGAGCTGTTTTTT | CAIGNTGELFF
15 | TRBJ2-7 | . | TRBV5-1 | . | TGCGCCAGCAGCTTAGGGACTTCAACAAGGAACGAGCAGTACTTC | CASSLGTSTRNEQYF
14 | TRBJ2-5 | . | TRBV7-2 | . | TGTGCCAGCAGCTTAAGGACGGTCGGGGGGACCCAGTACTTC | CASSLRTVGGTQYF
17 | TRBJ1-4 | . | TRBV6-2/TRBV6-3 | TRBD1 | TGTGCCAGCAGCTTTACCCTACAGGGGCGGACTGGAGAAAAACTGTTTTTT | CASSFTLQGRTGEKLFF
15 | TRBJ2-7 | . | TRBV27 | TRBD1 | TGTGCCAGCAGTTTATTAGACAGGGGAAGCCACGAGCAGTACTTC | CASSLLDRGSHEQYF
15 | TRBJ2-1 | . | TRBV6-5 | TRBD2 | TGTGCCAGCACCCCCCTAGCGGGGGACTACAATGAGCAGTTCTTC | CASTPLAGDYNEQFF
14 | TRBJ2-7 | few | TRBV5-4 | . | TGTGCCAGCAGCTTTCCCGGCGGAACCTACGAGCAGTACTTC | CASSFPGGTYEQYF
15 | TRBJ2-6 | many | TRBV7-8 | . | TGTGCCAGCAGCTCCAGGCGTACTGGGGCCAACGTCCTGACTTTC | CASSSRRTGANVLTF
13 | TRBJ1-2 | . | TRBV20-1 | TRBD1 | TGCAGTGCATCGAAGACAGGGGGCAGTGGCTACACCTTC | CSASKTGGSGYTF
15 | TRBJ2-7 | few | TRBV4-3 | TRBD1 | TGCGCCAGCAGCCAGGACAGGGGCAGGCACTACGAGCAGTACTTC | CASSQDRGRHYEQYF
13 | TRBJ2-4 | . | TRBV6-4 | . | TGTGCCAGTAGTGACTCGGAAGGCAATGAGCAGTACTTC | CASSDSEGNEQYF
14 | TRBJ2-7 | once | TRBV7-8 | . | TGTGCCAGCAGCGCGTATGCTAGCGCCTACGAGCAGTACTTC | CASSAYASAYEQYF
15 | TRBJ1-1 | . | TRBV5-1 | . | TGCGCCAGCAGCTTGGGTGGCAACATGAACACTGAAGCTTTCTTT | CASSLGGNMNTEAFF
16 | TRBJ2-3 | . | TRBV7-8 | . | TGTGCCAGCAGCCTCGCCCGGACCTTAAACACAGATACGCAGTATTTT | CASSLARTLNTDTQYF
14 | TRBJ2-5 | once | TRBV7-6 | . | TGTGCCAGCAGCCCCGGGGGGCAGGAGGAGACCCAGTACTTC | CASSPGGQEETQYF
17 | TRBJ2-1 | . | TRBV20-1 | TRBD1 | TGCAGTGCTAGAGATATTCTTAACAGGGGAAGGGACAATGAGCAGTTCTTC | CSARDILNRGRDNEQFF
14 | TRBJ1-1 | . | TRBV6-1 | . | TGTGCCAGCAGTGAATTCGAAGGGGCAGCTGAAGCTTTCTTT | CASSEFEGAAEAFF
15 | TRBJ2-5 | . | TRBV6-2/TRBV6-3 | . | TGTGCCAGCAGCTTTTCGACACGGGGATCGGAGACCCAGTACTTC | CASSFSTRGSETQYF
13 | TRBJ1-2 | . | TRBV12-3/TRBV12-4 | . | TGTGCCAGCAGTCCAGGGTTTTCGGGCGGCTACACCTTC | CASSPGFSGGYTF
14 | TRBJ1-1 | few | TRBV7-3 | . | TGTGCCAGCAGCTTAACGACAGGACAAATTGAAGCTTTCTTT | CASSLTTGQIEAFF
14 | TRBJ2-5 | . | TRBV9 | . | TGTGCCAGCAGCGCGCAGACATTCGGAGAGACCCAGTACTTC | CASSAQTFGETQYF
17 | TRBJ2-5 | . | TRBV6-1 | . | TGTGCCAGCAGTAGCGTAGTGGGCGGGGTCCTACAAGAGACCCAGTACTTC | CASSSVVGGVLQETQYF
15 | TRBJ2-1 | few | TRBV20-1 | . | TGCAGTGCTAGCGGAACTGCGATCTCCTACAATGAGCAGTTCTTC | CSASGTAISYNEQFF
16 | TRBJ1-1 | . | TRBV30 | . | TGTGCCTGGAGTGGATCAGACCAGGGGTCGCCGAGAGAAGCTTTCTTT | CAWSGSDQGSPREAFF
14 | TRBJ2-7 | few | TRBV4-3 | . | TGCGCCAGCAGTCCCGACCGTTACTCCTACGAGCAGTACTTC | CASSPDRYSYEQYF
14 | TRBJ1-4 | many | TRBV4-1 | TRBD1 | TGCGCCAGCAGCCCCGGGACAGGGAATGAAAAACTGTTTTTT | CASSPGTGNEKLFF
16 | TRBJ2-3 | many | TRBV4-1 | . | TGCGCCAGCAGCCAAGCGGCTAGCGCGTTCACAGATACGCAGTATTTT | CASSQAASAFTDTQYF
15 | TRBJ1-2 | . | TRBV3-1 | . | TGTGCCAGCAGCCAAGGGGCCGGGGGTATCGATGGCTACACCTTC | CASSQGAGGIDGYTF
13 | TRBJ2-1 | . | TRBV7-2 | . | TGTGCCAGCAGCTTCAGTATAGAAACCGAGCAGTTCTTC | CASSFSIETEQFF
14 | TRBJ1-5 | . | TRBV10-3 | . | TGTGCCATCAAGGGGGGGGATGGCAATCAGCCCCAGCATTTT | CAIKGGDGNQPQHF
16 | TRBJ2-7 | . | TRBV13 | TRBD2 | TGTGCCAGCAGCAGTCGTCTATCGGGGGGGCTCTACGAGCAGTACTTC | CASSSRLSGGLYEQYF
17 | TRBJ2-1 | once | TRBV20-1 | TRBD2 | TGCAGTGCTAGAGATGGGGACGGACTAGCGGTATACAATGAGCAGTTCTTC | CSARDGDGLAVYNEQFF
11 | TRBJ1-1 | once | TRBV6-5 | . | TGTGCCAGCAGCGACAGGAGTGAAGCTTTCTTT | CASSDRSEAFF
14 | TRBJ1-2 | few | TRBV3-1 | . | TGTGCCAGCAGCCAAGAGGGCAGGTCGATGGGCTACACCTTC | CASSQEGRSMGYTF